This T cell receptor (beta chain) was captured in a study of blood T cell repertoires in COVID-19. Authors' methods: Estimation of nucleated cell counts relied on the amplification of reference gene primers. Using immunoSEQ multiplex PCR, the repertoire was profiled, and TCRdb retains in-frame clones only, with some absent. The V and J calls and clone size are taken from that table; D and trimming were inferred from the DNA. The data show approximately 180,000 clones, with approximately 83% seen just once and 11% held by the top ten. Comments on this clone: The same CDR3 can be traced to other DNA sequences in this sample.

Trimming stripped 3 bases from V and 8 bases from J, with 10 bases between. The CDR3 spans 13 residues. The gene calls are TRBV12-3 or TRBV12-4 and TRBJ1-4, with D possibly TRBD1 on 5 matching bases. This receptor was taken from a human donor with active or convalescent COVID-19. The donor label of this sample is uncertain. What was sequenced was peripheral blood. The CDR3 DNA sequence: TGTGCCAGCAGTTTGCGGGGGGGAGAAAAACTGTTTTTT. It translates to CASSLRGGEKLFF.